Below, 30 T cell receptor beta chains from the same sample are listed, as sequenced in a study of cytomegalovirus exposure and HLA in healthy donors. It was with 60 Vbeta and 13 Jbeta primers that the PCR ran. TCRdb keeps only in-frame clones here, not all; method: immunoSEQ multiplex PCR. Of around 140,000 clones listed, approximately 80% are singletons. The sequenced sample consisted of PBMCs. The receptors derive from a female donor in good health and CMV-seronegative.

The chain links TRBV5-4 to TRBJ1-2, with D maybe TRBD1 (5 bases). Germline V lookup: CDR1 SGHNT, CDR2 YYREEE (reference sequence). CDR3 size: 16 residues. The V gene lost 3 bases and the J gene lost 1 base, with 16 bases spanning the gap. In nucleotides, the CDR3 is TGTGCCAGCAGCTACACGCAGGGAGGAGGTAACTATGGCTACACCTTC. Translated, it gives CASSYTQGGGNYGYTF.

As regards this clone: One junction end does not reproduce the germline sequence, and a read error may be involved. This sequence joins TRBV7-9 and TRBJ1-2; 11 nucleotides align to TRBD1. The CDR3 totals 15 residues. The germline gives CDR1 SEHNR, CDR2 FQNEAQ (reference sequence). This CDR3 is CSSSPGGTGGYGYTF. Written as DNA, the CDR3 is TGTTCCAGCAGCCCCGGCGGGACAGGGGGGTATGGCTACACCTTC.

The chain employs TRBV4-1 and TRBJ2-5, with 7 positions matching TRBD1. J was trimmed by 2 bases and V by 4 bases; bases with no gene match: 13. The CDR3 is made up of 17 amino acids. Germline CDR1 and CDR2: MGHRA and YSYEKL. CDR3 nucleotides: TGCGCCAGCAGCCTCCAGGGGGACATCTCCTTACAAGAGACCCAGTACTTC. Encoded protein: CASSLQGDISLQETQYF.

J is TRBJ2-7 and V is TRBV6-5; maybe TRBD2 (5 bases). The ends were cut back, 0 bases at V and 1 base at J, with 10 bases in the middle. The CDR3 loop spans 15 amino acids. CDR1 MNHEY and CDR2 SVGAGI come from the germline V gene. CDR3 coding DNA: TGTGCCAGCAGTTACTCGGCGACTACTTCCTACGAGCAGTACTTC. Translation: CASSYSATTSYEQYF.

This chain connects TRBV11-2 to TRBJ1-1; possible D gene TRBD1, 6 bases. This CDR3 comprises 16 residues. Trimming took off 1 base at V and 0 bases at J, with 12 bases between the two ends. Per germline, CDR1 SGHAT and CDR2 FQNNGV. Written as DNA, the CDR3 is TGTGCCAGCAGCTTAGTAGGGGGACTAATGAACACTGAAGCTTTCTTT. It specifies CASSLVGGLMNTEAFF.

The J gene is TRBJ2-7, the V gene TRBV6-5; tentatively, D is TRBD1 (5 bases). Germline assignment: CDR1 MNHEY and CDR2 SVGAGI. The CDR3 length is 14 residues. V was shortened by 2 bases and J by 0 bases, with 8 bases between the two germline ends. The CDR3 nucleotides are TGTGCCAGCAGTTACGACAGAAACTCCTACGAGCAGTACTTC. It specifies CASSYDRNSYEQYF.

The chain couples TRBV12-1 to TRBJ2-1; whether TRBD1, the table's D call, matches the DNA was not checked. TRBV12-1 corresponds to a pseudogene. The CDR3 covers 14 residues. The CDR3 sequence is CASSLGTPNPAQFF. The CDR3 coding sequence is TGTGCCAGCAGCTTAGGGACACCTAATCCTGCGCAGTTCTTC.

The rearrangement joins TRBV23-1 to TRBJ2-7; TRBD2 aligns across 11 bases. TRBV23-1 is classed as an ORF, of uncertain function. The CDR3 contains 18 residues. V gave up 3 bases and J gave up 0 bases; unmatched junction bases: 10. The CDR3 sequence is CASSQSNLAGGSSYEQYF. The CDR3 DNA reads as TGCGCCAGCAGTCAGTCCAATTTAGCGGGAGGGAGCTCCTACGAGCAGTACTTC.

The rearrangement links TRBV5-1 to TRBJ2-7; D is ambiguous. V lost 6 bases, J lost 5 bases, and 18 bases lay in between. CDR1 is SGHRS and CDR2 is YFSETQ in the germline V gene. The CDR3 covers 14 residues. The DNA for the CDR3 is TGCGCCAGCAAGCCCCCTCCCCCGGTAAACGAGCAGTACTTC. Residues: CASKPPPPVNEQYF.

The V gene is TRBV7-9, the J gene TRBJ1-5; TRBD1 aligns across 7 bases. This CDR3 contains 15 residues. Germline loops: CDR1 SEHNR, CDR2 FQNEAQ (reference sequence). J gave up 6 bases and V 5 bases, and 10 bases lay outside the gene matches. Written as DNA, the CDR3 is TGTGCCAGCAGCCTAGACCGACAGGGCCCTCAGCCCCAGCATTTT. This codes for CASSLDRQGPQPQHF.

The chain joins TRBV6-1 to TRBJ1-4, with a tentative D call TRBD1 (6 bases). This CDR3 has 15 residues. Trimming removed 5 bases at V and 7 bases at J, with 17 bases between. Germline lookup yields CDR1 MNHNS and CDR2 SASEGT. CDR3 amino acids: CASSPHPGTTEKLFF. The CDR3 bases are TGTGCCAGCAGTCCTCACCCGGGGACAACTGAAAAACTGTTTTTT.

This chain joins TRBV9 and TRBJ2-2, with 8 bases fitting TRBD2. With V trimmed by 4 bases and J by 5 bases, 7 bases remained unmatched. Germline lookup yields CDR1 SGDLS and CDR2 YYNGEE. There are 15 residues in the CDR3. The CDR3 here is CASSTQTSATGELFF. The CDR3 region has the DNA TGTGCCAGCAGCACCCAGACTAGCGCGACCGGGGAGCTGTTTTTT.

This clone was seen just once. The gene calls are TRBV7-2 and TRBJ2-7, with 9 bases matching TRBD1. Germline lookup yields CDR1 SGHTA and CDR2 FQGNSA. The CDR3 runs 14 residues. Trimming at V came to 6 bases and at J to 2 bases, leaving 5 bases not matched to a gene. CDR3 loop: CASSRDRDAYEQYF. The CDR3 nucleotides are TGTGCCAGCAGTCGGGACAGGGATGCCTACGAGCAGTACTTC.

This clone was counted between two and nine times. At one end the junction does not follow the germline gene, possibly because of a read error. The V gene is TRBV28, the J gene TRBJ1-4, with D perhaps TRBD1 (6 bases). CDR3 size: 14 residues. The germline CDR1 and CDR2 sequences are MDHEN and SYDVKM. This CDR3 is CASSRDKEKGFLIF. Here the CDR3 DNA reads TGTGCCAGCAGTCGGGACAAGGAGAAAGGCTTCCTTATATTT.

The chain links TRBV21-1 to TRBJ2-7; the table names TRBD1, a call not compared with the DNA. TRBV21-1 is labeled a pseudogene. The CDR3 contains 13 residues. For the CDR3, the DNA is TGTGCCAGCAGCAAAAGGGGGCGGGCGGAGCAGTACTTC. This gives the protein CASSKRGRAEQYF.

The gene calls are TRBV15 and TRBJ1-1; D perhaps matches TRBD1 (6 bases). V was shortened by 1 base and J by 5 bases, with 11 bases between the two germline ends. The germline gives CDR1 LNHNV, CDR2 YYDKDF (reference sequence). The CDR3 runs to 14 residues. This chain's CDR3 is CATSRGGRGTEAFF. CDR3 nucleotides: TGTGCCACCAGCAGAGGGGGGCGGGGGACTGAAGCTTTCTTT.

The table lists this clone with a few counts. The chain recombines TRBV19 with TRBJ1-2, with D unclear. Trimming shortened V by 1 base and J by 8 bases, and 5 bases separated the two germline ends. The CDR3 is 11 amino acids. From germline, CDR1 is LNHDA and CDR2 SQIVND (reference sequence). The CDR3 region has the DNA TGTGCCAGTAGTATAGCGGGGGGCTACACCTTC. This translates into CASSIAGGYTF. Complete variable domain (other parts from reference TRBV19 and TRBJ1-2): DGGITQSPKYLFRKEGQNVTLSCEQNLNHDAMYWYRQDPGQGLRLIYYSQIVNDFQKGDIAEGYSVSREKKESFPLTVTSAQKNPTAFYLCASSIAGGYTFGSGTRLTVV.

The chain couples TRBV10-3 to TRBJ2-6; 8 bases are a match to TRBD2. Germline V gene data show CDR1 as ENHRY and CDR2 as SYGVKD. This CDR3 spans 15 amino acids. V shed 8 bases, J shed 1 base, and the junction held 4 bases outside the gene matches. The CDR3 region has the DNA TGTGCCATCTCTGAGCGGGGGTCTGGGGCCAACGTCCTGACTTTC. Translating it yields CAISERGSGANVLTF.

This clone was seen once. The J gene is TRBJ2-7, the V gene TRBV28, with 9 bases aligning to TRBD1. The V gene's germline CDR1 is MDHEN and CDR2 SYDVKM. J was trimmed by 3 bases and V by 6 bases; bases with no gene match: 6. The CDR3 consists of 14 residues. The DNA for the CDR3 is TGTGCCAGCAGGTTAGGACAGGGGAGCTACGAGCAGTACTTC. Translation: CASRLGQGSYEQYF.

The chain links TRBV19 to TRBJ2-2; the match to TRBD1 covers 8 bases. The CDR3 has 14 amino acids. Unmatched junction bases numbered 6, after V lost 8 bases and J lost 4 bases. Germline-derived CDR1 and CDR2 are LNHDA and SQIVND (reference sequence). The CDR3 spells CASRDRGGTGELFF. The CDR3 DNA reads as TGTGCCAGTCGCGACAGGGGAGGCACCGGGGAGCTGTTTTTT.

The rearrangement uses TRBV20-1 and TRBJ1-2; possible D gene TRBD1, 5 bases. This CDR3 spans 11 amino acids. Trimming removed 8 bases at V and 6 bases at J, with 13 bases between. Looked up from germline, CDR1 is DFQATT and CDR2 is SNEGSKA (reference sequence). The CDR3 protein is CSRPRGDGYTF. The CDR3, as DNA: TGCAGTAGGCCCCGGGGGGATGGCTACACCTTC.

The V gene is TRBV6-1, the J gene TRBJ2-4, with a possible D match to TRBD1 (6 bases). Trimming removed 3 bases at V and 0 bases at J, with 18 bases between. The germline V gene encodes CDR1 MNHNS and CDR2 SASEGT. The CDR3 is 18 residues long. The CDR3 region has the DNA TGTGCCAGCAGTGAGCGATTCGACAGGTTCCTAGCCAAAAACATTCAGTACTTC. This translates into CASSERFDRFLAKNIQYF.

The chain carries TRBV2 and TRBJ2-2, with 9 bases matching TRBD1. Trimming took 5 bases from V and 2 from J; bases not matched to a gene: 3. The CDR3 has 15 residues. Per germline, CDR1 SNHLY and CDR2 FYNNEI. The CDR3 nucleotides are TGTGCCAGCAGTCTGACAGGGGGTAACACCGGGGAGCTGTTTTTT. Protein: CASSLTGGNTGELFF.

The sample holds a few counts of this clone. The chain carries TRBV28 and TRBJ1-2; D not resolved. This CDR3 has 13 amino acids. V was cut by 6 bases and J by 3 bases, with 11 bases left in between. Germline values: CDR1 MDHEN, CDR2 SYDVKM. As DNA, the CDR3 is TGTGCCAGCAGCCAGACTTCCTACTATGGCTACACCTTC. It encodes CASSQTSYYGYTF.

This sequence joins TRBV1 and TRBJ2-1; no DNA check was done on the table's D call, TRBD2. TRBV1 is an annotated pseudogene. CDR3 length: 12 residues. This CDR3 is CTSSLTRNEQFF. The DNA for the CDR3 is TGCACCAGCAGCCTGACGAGGAATGAGCAGTTCTTC.

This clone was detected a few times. Here the CDR3 reads CASSRLAGHTDTQYF. CDR3 sequence (DNA): TGTGCCAGCAGCCGTCTAGCGGGACACACAGATACGCAGTATTTT. V and J are TRBV28 and TRBJ2-3; 9 bases are shared with TRBD2. J was trimmed by 2 bases and V by 6 bases; bases with no gene match: 6. This CDR3 is built from 15 residues. Germline CDR1 MDHEN, CDR2 SYDVKM.

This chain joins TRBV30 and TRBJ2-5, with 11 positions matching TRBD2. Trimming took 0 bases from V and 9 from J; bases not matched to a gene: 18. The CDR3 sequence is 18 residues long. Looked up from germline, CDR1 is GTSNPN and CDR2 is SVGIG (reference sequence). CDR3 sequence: CAWSVVKRASGRRGPQYF. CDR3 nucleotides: TGTGCCTGGAGTGTAGTTAAGAGGGCTAGCGGGAGGAGAGGGCCCCAGTACTTC.

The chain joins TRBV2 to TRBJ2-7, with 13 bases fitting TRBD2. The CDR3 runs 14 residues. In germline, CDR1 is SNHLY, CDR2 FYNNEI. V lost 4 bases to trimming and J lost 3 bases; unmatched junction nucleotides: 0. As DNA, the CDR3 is TGTGCCAGCAGTGGGACTAGCGGGGGCTACGAGCAGTACTTC. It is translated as CASSGTSGGYEQYF.

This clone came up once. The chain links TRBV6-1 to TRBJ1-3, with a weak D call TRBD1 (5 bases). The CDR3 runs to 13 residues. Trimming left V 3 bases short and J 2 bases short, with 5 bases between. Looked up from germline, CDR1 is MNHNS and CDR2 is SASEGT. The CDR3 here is CASSETAGNTIYF. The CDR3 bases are TGTGCCAGCAGTGAGACAGCTGGAAACACCATATATTTT.

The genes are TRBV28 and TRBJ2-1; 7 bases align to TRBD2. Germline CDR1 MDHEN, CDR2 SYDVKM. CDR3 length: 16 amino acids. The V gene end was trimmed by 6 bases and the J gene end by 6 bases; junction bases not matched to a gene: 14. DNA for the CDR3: TGTGCCAGCAGCCCACCCCCGGGCGGGGGTTCCAATGAGCAGTTCTTC. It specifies CASSPPPGGGSNEQFF.